A selection of T cell receptor beta chains follows, all from one sample in a study of post-analysis software for immune sequencing data. MiXCR was run by TCRdb on the PCR reads, yielding one entry per CDR3 protein. The sample carries about half a million distinct CDR3 sequences, under 40% recorded once. The sequencing input was blood. The receptors originated from a girl between 2 and 17 years old with multiple sclerosis. Both conserved end residues are part of each CDR3.

CDR3aa	v_gene	j_gene
CASSQDVSYEQYF	TRBV4-1	TRBJ2-7
CASSSRGGGLESYEQYF	TRBV7-6	NA
CASSLARGPASPQHF	TRBV11-2	TRBJ1-5
CARTRLAGAGETQYF	TRBV5-3	TRBJ2-5
CSVALQFMNTEAFF	TRBV29-1	TRBJ1-1
CASSENYRETTQYF	TRBV6-1	TRBJ2-3
CSARDRGNQYF	TRBV20-1	TRBJ2-5
CSARDRTGVNYGYTF	TRBV20-1	TRBJ1-2
CATQSESGRDTQYF	TRBV10-3	TRBJ2-3
CASSVGTGQSLEQYF	TRBV9	TRBJ2-7
CSARRGNGEQYF	TRBV20-1	NA
CASSQDLGIETQYF	TRBV4-1	TRBJ2-5
CASSLRGQANYGYTF	TRBV3-1	TRBJ1-2
CAISDQGGRTDTQYF	TRBV10-3	TRBJ2-3
CSASRQGETGELFF	TRBV20-1	TRBJ2-2
CASSDRVHTEAFF	TRBV19	TRBJ1-1
CASSQDLSGPYEQYF	TRBV4-1	NA
CASSSGLPDNEQFF	TRBV5-1	TRBJ2-1
CAISPLGSGGITDTQYF	TRBV10-3	TRBJ2-3
CASRRQGDTYEQYF	TRBV6-1	TRBJ2-7
CASTRGAGANVLTF	TRBV6-5	TRBJ2-6
CASSQVRRAGSGTEAFF	TRBV14	TRBJ1-1
CASSQGQTTNYGYTF	TRBV3-1	TRBJ1-2
CSVDKGRFVTEAFF	TRBV29-1	TRBJ1-1
CSASGGRSSYEQYF	TRBV20-1	TRBJ2-7
CASSKAPRDRQTNEQYF	TRBV21-1	TRBJ2-7
CASSPLRGTQYF	TRBV6-5	TRBJ2-3
CASSTGQGLIHEQYF	TRBV5-1	NA
CASSSPWREETQYF	TRBV28	TRBJ2-5
CASKGYSLNTEAFF	TRBV5-1	TRBJ1-1
CSVGPERGSNQPQHF	TRBV29-1	TRBJ1-5
CASSPPRAGGFYGYTF	TRBV6-5	TRBJ1-2
CASAGVGGRETQYF	TRBV10-3	TRBJ2-5
CSARVIVGEDQPQHF	TRBV20-1	TRBJ1-5
CSVNLGQENSPLHF	TRBV20-1	TRBJ1-6
CASSYTGTGEEKLFF	TRBV6-5	TRBJ1-4
CASSFQRQETQYF	TRBV11-2	TRBJ2-5
CASSLGSGFGYEQYF	TRBV5-6	TRBJ2-7
CVSSQNNRGHEQYF	TRBV7-6	TRBJ2-7
CASSQVAVSYAYEQYF	TRBV4-1	TRBJ2-7
CAISAKVENIQYF	TRBV10-3	TRBJ2-4
CASSIQRGGRIEQYF	TRBV24-1	TRBJ2-5
CASSLASESTEKNIQYF	TRBV5-1	TRBJ2-4
CASSFRGQYGYTF	TRBV6-2/TRBV6-3	TRBJ1-2
CASSWMGDTQYF	TRBV11-2	TRBJ2-3
CASSLAAQQETQYF	TRBV5-1	TRBJ2-5
CSASPSGAFDNEQFF	TRBV20-1	TRBJ2-1
CASSDVGGSTEAFF	TRBV6-1	TRBJ1-1
CASSITAVNSPLHF	TRBV7-9	TRBJ1-6